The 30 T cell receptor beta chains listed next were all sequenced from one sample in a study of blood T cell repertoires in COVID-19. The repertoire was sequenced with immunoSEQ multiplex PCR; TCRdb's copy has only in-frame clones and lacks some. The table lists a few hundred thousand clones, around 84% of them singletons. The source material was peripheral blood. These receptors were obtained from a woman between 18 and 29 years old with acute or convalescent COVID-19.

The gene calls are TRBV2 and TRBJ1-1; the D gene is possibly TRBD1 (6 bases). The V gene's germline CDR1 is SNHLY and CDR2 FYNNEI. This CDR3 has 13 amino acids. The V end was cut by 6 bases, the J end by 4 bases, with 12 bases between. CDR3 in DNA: TGTGCCAGCAGGGCAGGGGAAGGCACTGAAGCTTTCTTT. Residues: CASRAGEGTEAFF.

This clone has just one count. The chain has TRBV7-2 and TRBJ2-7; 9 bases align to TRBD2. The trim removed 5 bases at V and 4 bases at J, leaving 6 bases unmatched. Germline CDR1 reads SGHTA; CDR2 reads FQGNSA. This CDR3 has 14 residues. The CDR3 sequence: CASSPTSGIYEQYF. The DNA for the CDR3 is TGTGCCAGCAGCCCGACTAGCGGTATATACGAGCAGTACTTC.

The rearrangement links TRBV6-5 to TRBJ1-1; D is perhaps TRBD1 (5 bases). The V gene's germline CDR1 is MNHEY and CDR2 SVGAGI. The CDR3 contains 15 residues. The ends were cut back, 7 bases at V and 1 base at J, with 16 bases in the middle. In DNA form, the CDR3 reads TGTGCCAGCACGCACGGGGGGGGAGAGAACACTGAAGCTTTCTTT. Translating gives CASTHGGGENTEAFF.

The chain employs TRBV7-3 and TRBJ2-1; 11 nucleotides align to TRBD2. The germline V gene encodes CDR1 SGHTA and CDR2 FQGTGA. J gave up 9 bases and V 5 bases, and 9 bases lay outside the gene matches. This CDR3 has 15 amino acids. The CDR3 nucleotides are TGTGCCAGCAGCGCCACTAGCGGGAGTTCGAGTGAGCAGTTCTTC. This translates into CASSATSGSSSEQFF.

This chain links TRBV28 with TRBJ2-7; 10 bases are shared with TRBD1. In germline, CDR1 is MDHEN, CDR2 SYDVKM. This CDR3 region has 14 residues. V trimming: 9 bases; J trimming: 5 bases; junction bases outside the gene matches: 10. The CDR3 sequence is CASLGRDRGNEQYF. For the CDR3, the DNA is TGTGCCAGTCTAGGGCGGGACAGGGGTAACGAGCAGTACTTC.

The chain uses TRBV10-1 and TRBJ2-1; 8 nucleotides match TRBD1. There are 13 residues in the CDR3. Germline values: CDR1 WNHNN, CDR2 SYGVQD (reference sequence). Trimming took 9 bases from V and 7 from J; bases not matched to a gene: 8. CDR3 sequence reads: CASSGGAANEQFF. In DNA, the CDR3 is TGCGCCAGTTCAGGGGGCGCGGCGAATGAGCAGTTCTTC.

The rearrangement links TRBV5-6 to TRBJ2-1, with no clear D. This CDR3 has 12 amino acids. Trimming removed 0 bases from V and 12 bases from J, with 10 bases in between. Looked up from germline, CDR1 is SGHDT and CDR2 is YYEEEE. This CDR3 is CASSLATSGQFF. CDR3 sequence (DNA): TGTGCCAGCAGCTTGGCAACCTCCGGGCAGTTCTTC.

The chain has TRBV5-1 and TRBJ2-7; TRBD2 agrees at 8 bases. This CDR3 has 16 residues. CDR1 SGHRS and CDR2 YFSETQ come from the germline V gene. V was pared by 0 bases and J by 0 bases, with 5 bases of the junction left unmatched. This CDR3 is CASSLGVSGGSYEQYF. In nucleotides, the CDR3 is TGCGCCAGCAGCTTGGGGGTAAGCGGGGGCTCCTACGAGCAGTACTTC. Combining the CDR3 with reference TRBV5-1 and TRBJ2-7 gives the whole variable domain KAGVTQTPRYLIKTRGQQVTLSCSPISGHRSVSWYQQTPGQGLQFLFEYFSETQRNKGNFPGRFSGRQFSNSRSEMNVSTLELGDSALYLCASSLGVSGGSYEQYFGPGTRLTVT.

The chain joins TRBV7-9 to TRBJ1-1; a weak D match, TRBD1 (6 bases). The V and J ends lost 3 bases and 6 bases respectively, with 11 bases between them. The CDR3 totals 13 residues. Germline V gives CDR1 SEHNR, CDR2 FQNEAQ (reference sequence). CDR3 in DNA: TGTGCCAGCAGCTTCTCAAGGACAGCTGAAGCTTTCTTT. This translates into CASSFSRTAEAFF.

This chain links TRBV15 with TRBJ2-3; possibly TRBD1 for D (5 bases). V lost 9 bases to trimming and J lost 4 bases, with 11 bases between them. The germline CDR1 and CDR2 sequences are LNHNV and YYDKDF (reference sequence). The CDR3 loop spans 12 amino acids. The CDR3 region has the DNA TGTGCCACTCGGTTAGGGGCAGATACGCAGTATTTT. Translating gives CATRLGADTQYF. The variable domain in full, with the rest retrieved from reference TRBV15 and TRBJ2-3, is DAMVIQNPRYQVTQFGKPVTLSCSQTLNHNVMYWYQQKSSQAPKLLFHYYDKDFNNEADTPDNFQSRRPNTSFCFLDIRSPGLGDTAMYLCATRLGADTQYFGPGTRLTVL.

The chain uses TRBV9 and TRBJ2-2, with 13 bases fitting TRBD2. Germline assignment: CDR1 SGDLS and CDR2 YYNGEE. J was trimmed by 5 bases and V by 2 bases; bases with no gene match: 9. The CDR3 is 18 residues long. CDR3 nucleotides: TGTGCCAGCAGCGTTTCAACCTTGACTAGCGGGGGGACCGGGGAGCTGTTTTTT. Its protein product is CASSVSTLTSGGTGELFF. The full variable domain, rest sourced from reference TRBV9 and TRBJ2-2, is DSGVTQTPKHLITATGQRVTLRCSPRSGDLSVYWYQQSLDQGLQFLIQYYNGEERAKGNILERFSAQQFPDLHSELNLSSLELGDSALYFCASSVSTLTSGGTGELFFGEGSRLTVL.

The CDR3 DNA sequence: TGTGCCAGCAGTTACTCCCAAAATCAGCCCCAGCATTTT. This sequence encodes CASSYSQNQPQHF. The rearrangement uses TRBV6-5 and TRBJ1-5; D gene unclear. Trimming removed 0 bases from V and 4 bases from J, with 4 bases in between. Germline V gene data show CDR1 as MNHEY and CDR2 as SVGAGI. This CDR3 has 13 amino acids.

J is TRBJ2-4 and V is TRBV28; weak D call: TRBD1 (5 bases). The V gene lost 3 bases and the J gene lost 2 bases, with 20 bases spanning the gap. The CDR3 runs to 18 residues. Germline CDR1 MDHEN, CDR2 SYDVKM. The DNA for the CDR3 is TGTGCCAGCAGTTTGGCCAAATATGACAGCGCCACCAAAAACATTCAGTACTTC. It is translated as CASSLAKYDSATKNIQYF.

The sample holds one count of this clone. CDR3 region: CASSLSGGGYEQYF. CDR3 DNA: TGTGCCAGCAGTTTATCGGGAGGGGGATACGAGCAGTACTTC. This chain joins TRBV27 and TRBJ2-7, with a tentative D call TRBD2 (7 bases). Germline loops: CDR1 MNHEY, CDR2 SMNVEV (reference sequence). The V end lost 0 bases, the J end lost 4 bases, and 10 bases lay between the germline ends. The CDR3 is 14 residues long.

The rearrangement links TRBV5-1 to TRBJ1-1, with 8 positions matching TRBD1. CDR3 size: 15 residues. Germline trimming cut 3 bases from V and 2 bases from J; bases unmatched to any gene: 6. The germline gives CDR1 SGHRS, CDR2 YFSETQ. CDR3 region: CASSSLGQGNTEAFF. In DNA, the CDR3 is TGCGCCAGCAGCTCCCTCGGACAGGGTAACACTGAAGCTTTCTTT.

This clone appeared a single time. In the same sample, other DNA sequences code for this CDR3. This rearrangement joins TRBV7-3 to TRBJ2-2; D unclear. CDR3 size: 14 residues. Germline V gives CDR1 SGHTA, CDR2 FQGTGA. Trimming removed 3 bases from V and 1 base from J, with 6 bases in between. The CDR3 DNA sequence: TGTGCCAGCAGCTTGGGCAGGAACACCGGGGAGCTGTTTTTT. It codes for CASSLGRNTGELFF. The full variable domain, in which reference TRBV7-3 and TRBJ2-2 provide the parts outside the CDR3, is GAGVSQTPSNKVTEKGKYVELRCDPISGHTALYWYRQSLGQGPEFLIYFQGTGAADDSGLPNDRFFAVRPEGSVSTLKIQRTERGDSAVYLCASSLGRNTGELFFGEGSRLTVL.

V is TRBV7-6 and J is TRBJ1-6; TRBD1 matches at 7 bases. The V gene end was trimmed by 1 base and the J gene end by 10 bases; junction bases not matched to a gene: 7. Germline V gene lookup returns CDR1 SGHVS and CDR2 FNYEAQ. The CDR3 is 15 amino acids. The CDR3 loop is CASSLEGQGESPLHF. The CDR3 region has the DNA TGTGCCAGCAGCTTAGAGGGCCAGGGGGAGTCACCCCTCCACTTT.

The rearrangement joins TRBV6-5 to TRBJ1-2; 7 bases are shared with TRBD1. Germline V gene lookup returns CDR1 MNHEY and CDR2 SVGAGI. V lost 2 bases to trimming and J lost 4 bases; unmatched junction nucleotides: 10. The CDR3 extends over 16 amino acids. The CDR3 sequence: CASSYHWAGGSYGYTF. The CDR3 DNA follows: TGTGCCAGCAGTTACCACTGGGCAGGGGGGAGCTATGGCTACACCTTC.

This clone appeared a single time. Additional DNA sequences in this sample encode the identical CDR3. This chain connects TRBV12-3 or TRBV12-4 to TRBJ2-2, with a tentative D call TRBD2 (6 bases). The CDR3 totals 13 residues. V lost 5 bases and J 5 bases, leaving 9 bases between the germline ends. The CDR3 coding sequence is TGTGCCAGCAGTCTCCGGGGGACCGGGGAGCTGTTTTTT. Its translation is CASSLRGTGELFF.

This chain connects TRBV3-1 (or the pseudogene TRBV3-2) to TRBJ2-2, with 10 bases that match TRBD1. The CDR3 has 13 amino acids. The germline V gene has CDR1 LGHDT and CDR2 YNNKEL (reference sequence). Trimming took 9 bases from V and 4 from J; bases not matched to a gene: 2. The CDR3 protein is CASRTGGTGELFF. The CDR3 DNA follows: TGTGCCAGTCGGACAGGGGGCACCGGGGAGCTGTTTTTT.

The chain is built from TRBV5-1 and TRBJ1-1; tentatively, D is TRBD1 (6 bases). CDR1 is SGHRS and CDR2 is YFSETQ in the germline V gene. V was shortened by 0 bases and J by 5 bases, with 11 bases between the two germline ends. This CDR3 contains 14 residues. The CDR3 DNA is TGCGCCAGCAGCTTGGCAGGGGTCGAAACTGAAGCTTTCTTT. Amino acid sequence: CASSLAGVETEAFF.

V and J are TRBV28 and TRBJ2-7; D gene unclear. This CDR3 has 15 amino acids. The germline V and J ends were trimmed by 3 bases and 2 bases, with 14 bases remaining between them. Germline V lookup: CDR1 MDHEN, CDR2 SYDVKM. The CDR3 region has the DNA TGTGCCAGCAGTTTCGAAGTAGCTGCACCCTACGAGCAGTACTTC. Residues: CASSFEVAAPYEQYF.

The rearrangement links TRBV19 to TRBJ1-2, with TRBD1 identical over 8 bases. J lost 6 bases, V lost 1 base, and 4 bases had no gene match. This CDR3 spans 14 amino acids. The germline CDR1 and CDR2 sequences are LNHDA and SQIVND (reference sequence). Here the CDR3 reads CASSIATGVDGYTF. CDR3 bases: TGTGCCAGTAGTATAGCGACAGGGGTTGATGGCTACACCTTC.

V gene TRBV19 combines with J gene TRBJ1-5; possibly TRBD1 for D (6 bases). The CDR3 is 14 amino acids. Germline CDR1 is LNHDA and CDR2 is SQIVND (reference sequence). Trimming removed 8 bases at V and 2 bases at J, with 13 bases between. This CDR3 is CASGGMRGNQPQHF. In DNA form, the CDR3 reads TGTGCCAGTGGGGGCATGAGGGGCAATCAGCCCCAGCATTTT.

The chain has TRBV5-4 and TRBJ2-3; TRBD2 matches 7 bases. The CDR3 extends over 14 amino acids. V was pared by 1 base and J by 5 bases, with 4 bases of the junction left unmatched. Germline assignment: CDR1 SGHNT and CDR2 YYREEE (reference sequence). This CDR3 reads CASSLLAGGDTQYF. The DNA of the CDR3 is TGTGCCAGCAGCTTGTTAGCGGGCGGAGATACGCAGTATTTT.

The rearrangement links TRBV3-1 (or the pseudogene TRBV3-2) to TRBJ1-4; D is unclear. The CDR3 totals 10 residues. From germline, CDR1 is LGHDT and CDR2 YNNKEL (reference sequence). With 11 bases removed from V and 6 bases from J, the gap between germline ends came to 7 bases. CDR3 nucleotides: TGTGCCGCCGGGGATGAAAAACTGTTTTTT. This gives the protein CAAGDEKLFF.

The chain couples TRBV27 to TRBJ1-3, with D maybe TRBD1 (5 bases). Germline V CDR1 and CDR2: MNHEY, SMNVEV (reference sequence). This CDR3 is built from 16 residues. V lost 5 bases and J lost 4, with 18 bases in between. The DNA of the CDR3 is TGTGCCAGCAGTCCGGGCGGGGGTTTGCGGGGAAACACCATATATTTT. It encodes CASSPGGGLRGNTIYF.

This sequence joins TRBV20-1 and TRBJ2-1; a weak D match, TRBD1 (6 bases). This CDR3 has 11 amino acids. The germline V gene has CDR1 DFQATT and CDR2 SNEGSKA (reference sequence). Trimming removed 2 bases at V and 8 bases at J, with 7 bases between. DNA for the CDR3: TGCAGTGCTAGATCAGGGGATGAGCAGTTCTTC. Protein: CSARSGDEQFF.

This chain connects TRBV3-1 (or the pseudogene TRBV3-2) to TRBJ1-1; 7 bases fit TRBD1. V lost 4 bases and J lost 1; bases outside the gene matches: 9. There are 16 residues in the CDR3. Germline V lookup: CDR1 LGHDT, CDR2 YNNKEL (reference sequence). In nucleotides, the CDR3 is TGTGCCAGCAGCCCCGACCTGGGACAGCGGAACACTGAAGCTTTCTTT. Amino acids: CASSPDLGQRNTEAFF.

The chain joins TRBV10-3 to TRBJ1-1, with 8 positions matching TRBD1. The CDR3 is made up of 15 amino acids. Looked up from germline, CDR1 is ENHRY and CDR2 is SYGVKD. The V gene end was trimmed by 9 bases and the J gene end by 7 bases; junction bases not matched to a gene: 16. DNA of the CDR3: TGTGCCATGGCCCGACAGGGGAGAGGAGAGAGTGAAGCTTTCTTT. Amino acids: CAMARQGRGESEAFF.